These T cell receptor beta chains were read from a single sample in a study of T cell responses to AZD1222 COVID-19 vaccine. The protocol was immunoSEQ multiplex PCR, while the TCRdb copy is restricted to in-frame clones and leaves out a portion. This table holds 130,000 or so clones, 80% to 90% found once. This material consisted of peripheral blood, taken on day 0 of AZD1222 vaccination. These receptors were taken from an adult in good health. Both conserved end residues are part of each CDR3. A D gene is named only where the DNA matches it firmly. The size of a clone is reported for some rows only, either as once, few or many, or as a class for expanded clones.

CDR3nt: TGTGCCAGTAGTACAGAGAACAGGGGCACCGGGGAGCTGTTTTTT
CDR3aa: CASSTENRGTGELFF
abundance: NA
d_gene: TRBD1
j_gene: TRBJ2-2
v_gene: TRBV19

CDR3nt: TGTGCCAGCAGTTACTACGGGGCGGGCAATCAGCCCCAGCATTTT
CDR3aa: CASSYYGAGNQPQHF
abundance: NA
d_gene: NA
j_gene: TRBJ1-5
v_gene: TRBV6-2/TRBV6-3

CDR3nt: TGTGCCAGTAGTATTATGGGGGCGTCAAATCAGCCCCAGCATTTT
CDR3aa: CASSIMGASNQPQHF
abundance: NA
d_gene: NA
j_gene: TRBJ1-5
v_gene: TRBV19

CDR3nt: TGTGCCAGCAGCCAAGATCGTCGACAACCGGCAGGTGAAAAACTGTTTTTT
CDR3aa: CASSQDRRQPAGEKLFF
abundance: few
d_gene: NA
j_gene: TRBJ1-4
v_gene: TRBV4-2

CDR3nt: TGTGCCAGCAGCTTAGCAATAGTCAGTAGGGGGCATGGCTACACCTTC
CDR3aa: CASSLAIVSRGHGYTF
abundance: NA
d_gene: TRBD1
j_gene: TRBJ1-2
v_gene: TRBV7-6

CDR3nt: TGTGCCAGCAGCTTAGGGCGGGGGTCGACGACAGATACGCAGTATTTT
CDR3aa: CASSLGRGSTTDTQYF
abundance: once
d_gene: TRBD2
j_gene: TRBJ2-3
v_gene: TRBV7-2

CDR3nt: TGTGCCAGCAGGGGGCGCCGCACTGAAGCTTTCTTT
CDR3aa: CASRGRRTEAFF
abundance: NA
d_gene: NA
j_gene: TRBJ1-1
v_gene: TRBV27

CDR3nt: TGCGCCAGCAGCCCCTGGAGCGAGTATAATTCACCCCTCCACTTT
CDR3aa: CASSPWSEYNSPLHF
abundance: NA
d_gene: NA
j_gene: TRBJ1-6
v_gene: TRBV4-3

CDR3nt: TGCGCCAGCAGCTTGGGGCCGACAGGGGTGACTGAAGCTTTCTTT
CDR3aa: CASSLGPTGVTEAFF
abundance: NA
d_gene: TRBD1
j_gene: TRBJ1-1
v_gene: TRBV5-1

CDR3nt: TGTGCCAGTAGTAGGGGACTAGCGGGAGGAATCGTGCAGTTCTTC
CDR3aa: CASSRGLAGGIVQFF
abundance: NA
d_gene: TRBD2
j_gene: TRBJ2-1
v_gene: TRBV19

CDR3nt: TGTGCCACCAGCAGAGACCGGGGAGAAGAGACCCAGTACTTC
CDR3aa: CATSRDRGEETQYF
abundance: NA
d_gene: NA
j_gene: TRBJ2-5
v_gene: TRBV15

CDR3nt: TGTGCCAGCAGTATACTAGCGGGAGTAGAAAATGAGCAGTTCTTC
CDR3aa: CASSILAGVENEQFF
abundance: NA
d_gene: TRBD2
j_gene: TRBJ2-1
v_gene: TRBV28

CDR3nt: TGTGCCATCAGTAATAGAAATGAGCAGTTCTTC
CDR3aa: CAISNRNEQFF
abundance: NA
d_gene: NA
j_gene: TRBJ2-1
v_gene: TRBV10-3

CDR3nt: TGCGCCAGCAGTTTTTTGGGACTAGCGGGAGGTAACGAGCAGTACTTC
CDR3aa: CASSFLGLAGGNEQYF
abundance: NA
d_gene: TRBD2
j_gene: TRBJ2-7
v_gene: TRBV5-1

CDR3nt: TGTGCCAGCAGCTTAGATACCTTCTTTAAGCCCCAGCATTTT
CDR3aa: CASSLDTFFKPQHF
abundance: NA
d_gene: NA
j_gene: TRBJ1-5
v_gene: TRBV7-8

CDR3nt: TGTGCCAGCAGCTTAGAGACGCGGGTCCGCGAGCAGTACTTC
CDR3aa: CASSLETRVREQYF
abundance: NA
d_gene: NA
j_gene: TRBJ2-7
v_gene: TRBV7-2

CDR3nt: TGTGCCAGCAGCTTATCCTTAGGAGGGATGCAGTCCTACGAGCAGTACTTC
CDR3aa: CASSLSLGGMQSYEQYF
abundance: few
d_gene: NA
j_gene: TRBJ2-7
v_gene: TRBV11-2

CDR3nt: TGTGCCAGCATGCCTAGCGGGAGAGTAGAGACCCAGTACTTC
CDR3aa: CASMPSGRVETQYF
abundance: NA
d_gene: TRBD2
j_gene: TRBJ2-5
v_gene: TRBV6-5

CDR3nt: TGTGCCAGCAGCTTATACGTCGATAGCAATCAGCCCCAGCATTTT
CDR3aa: CASSLYVDSNQPQHF
abundance: NA
d_gene: NA
j_gene: TRBJ1-5
v_gene: TRBV7-9

CDR3nt: TGTGCCAGCAGCCAACCCTCCCCCCCGACTAGTCGACGCTACGAGCAGTACTTC
CDR3aa: CASSQPSPPTSRRYEQYF
abundance: once
d_gene: NA
j_gene: TRBJ2-7
v_gene: TRBV3-1/TRBV3-2

CDR3nt: TGTGCCAGCAGTTTAGGACAGGGTGAAGCCTACGAGCAGTACTTC
CDR3aa: CASSLGQGEAYEQYF
abundance: NA
d_gene: TRBD1
j_gene: TRBJ2-7
v_gene: TRBV5-4

CDR3nt: TGTGCCAGCAGCTTAGCGGGAGTCGCAGAGACCCAGTACTTC
CDR3aa: CASSLAGVAETQYF
abundance: NA
d_gene: TRBD2
j_gene: TRBJ2-5
v_gene: TRBV7-3

CDR3nt: TGTGCCAGCAGCCTGGACAGGAACACTGAAGCTTTCTTT
CDR3aa: CASSLDRNTEAFF
abundance: NA
d_gene: NA
j_gene: TRBJ1-1
v_gene: TRBV5-6

CDR3nt: TGTGCCAGCAGCGCCCACAGGTCCGCTGGCTACACCTTC
CDR3aa: CASSAHRSAGYTF
abundance: once
d_gene: NA
j_gene: TRBJ1-2
v_gene: TRBV9

CDR3nt: TGTGCCTGGAGTGCCTACCGTTTTGGTGGGCGATACAATGAGCAGTTCTTC
CDR3aa: CAWSAYRFGGRYNEQFF
abundance: NA
d_gene: NA
j_gene: TRBJ2-1
v_gene: TRBV30

CDR3nt: TGTGCCACCAGCCCCCGTCCCTGGGGTGAGCAGTTCTTC
CDR3aa: CATSPRPWGEQFF
abundance: NA
d_gene: NA
j_gene: TRBJ2-1
v_gene: TRBV15

CDR3nt: TGCAGCGTTGTCGGCGGGAGCGTACCTAACAATGAGCAGTTCTTC
CDR3aa: CSVVGGSVPNNEQFF
abundance: NA
d_gene: TRBD2
j_gene: TRBJ2-1
v_gene: TRBV29-1

CDR3nt: TGTGCCAGCAGCTTTCAGTATTCGGATACGCAGTATTTT
CDR3aa: CASSFQYSDTQYF
abundance: NA
d_gene: NA
j_gene: TRBJ2-3
v_gene: TRBV7-2

CDR3nt: TGTGCCAGCAGCGTAGCTTCCGGACAGCCATACATGAACACTGAAGCTTTCTTT
CDR3aa: CASSVASGQPYMNTEAFF
abundance: NA
d_gene: NA
j_gene: TRBJ1-1
v_gene: TRBV9

CDR3nt: TGTGCCAGCAGTTCAGGACTAGCCGCTACAAGCGGTCTGTACGAGCAGTACTTC
CDR3aa: CASSSGLAATSGLYEQYF
abundance: NA
d_gene: TRBD2
j_gene: TRBJ2-7
v_gene: TRBV28

CDR3nt: TGCGCCAGCAGCCACCTCTGGAAAAAGGCTCAGGATTCACCCCTCCACTTT
CDR3aa: CASSHLWKKAQDSPLHF
abundance: few
d_gene: NA
j_gene: TRBJ1-6
v_gene: TRBV4-3

CDR3nt: TGCGCCAGCAGCCTATTTGAGACTAGCGGGGGGTACGAGCAGTACTTC
CDR3aa: CASSLFETSGGYEQYF
abundance: NA
d_gene: TRBD2
j_gene: TRBJ2-7
v_gene: TRBV4-3

CDR3nt: TGTGCCAGCAGCAAAAGAGGGGGGCAGGGCACCATATATTTT
CDR3aa: CASSKRGGQGTIYF
abundance: NA
d_gene: NA
j_gene: TRBJ1-3
v_gene: TRBV5-4

CDR3nt: TGTGCCACCAGTGATTGGGGCCAAGAAGCTTTCTTT
CDR3aa: CATSDWGQEAFF
abundance: NA
d_gene: NA
j_gene: TRBJ1-1
v_gene: TRBV24-1

CDR3nt: TGTGCCAGCAGCCGCGACATAAACCTGTTTTTT
CDR3aa: CASSRDINLFF
abundance: NA
d_gene: NA
j_gene: TRBJ1-4
v_gene: TRBV28

CDR3nt: TGCGCCAGCAGCCAAGATGGGCCGGAGCATCATGTTCCCCAGCATTTT
CDR3aa: CASSQDGPEHHVPQHF
abundance: NA
d_gene: NA
j_gene: TRBJ1-5
v_gene: TRBV4-1

CDR3nt: TGTGCCAGCAGCGCGGGAGAGACCCAGTACTTC
CDR3aa: CASSAGETQYF
abundance: NA
d_gene: NA
j_gene: TRBJ2-5
v_gene: TRBV7-8

CDR3nt: TGTGCCACCAGCAGCCCAAGGGACAGAGGGGACTATGGCTACACCTTC
CDR3aa: CATSSPRDRGDYGYTF
abundance: NA
d_gene: TRBD1
j_gene: TRBJ1-2
v_gene: TRBV15

CDR3nt: TGTGCCAGGAACAGTCCAGCGGAGACCGGGGAGCTGTTTTTT
CDR3aa: CARNSPAETGELFF
abundance: NA
d_gene: NA
j_gene: TRBJ2-2
v_gene: TRBV7-9

CDR3nt: TGTGCCACCAGAAGGGAGAGTCAAGAGACCCAGTACTTC
CDR3aa: CATRRESQETQYF
abundance: NA
d_gene: NA
j_gene: TRBJ2-5
v_gene: TRBV24-1

CDR3nt: TGTGCCAGCAGGTCAACAGGGAGTGGCTACACCTTC
CDR3aa: CASRSTGSGYTF
abundance: NA
d_gene: NA
j_gene: TRBJ1-2
v_gene: TRBV12-3/TRBV12-4

CDR3nt: TGTGCCAGCAGCCTCGGACAGGGGAGGGCGGGAAACACCATATATTTT
CDR3aa: CASSLGQGRAGNTIYF
abundance: NA
d_gene: TRBD1
j_gene: TRBJ1-3
v_gene: TRBV7-2

CDR3nt: TGTGCCAGCTCACCGGATGTAGCAGGGGAGGCTGGCTACACCTTC
CDR3aa: CASSPDVAGEAGYTF
abundance: NA
d_gene: NA
j_gene: TRBJ1-2
v_gene: TRBV18

CDR3nt: TGTGCCTGGAGTGTACTTCGTGAAAAACTGTTTTTT
CDR3aa: CAWSVLREKLFF
abundance: few
d_gene: NA
j_gene: TRBJ1-4
v_gene: TRBV30

CDR3nt: TGTGCCAGCAGCAAAGCGCTGTGGGTTACAACGGCTGAAGCTTTCTTT
CDR3aa: CASSKALWVTTAEAFF
abundance: once
d_gene: NA
j_gene: TRBJ1-1
v_gene: TRBV21-1

CDR3nt: TGTGCCAGCAGTTACCGGGCGGCCAGACTGCACCACGAGCAGTACTTC
CDR3aa: CASSYRAARLHHEQYF
abundance: NA
d_gene: NA
j_gene: TRBJ2-7
v_gene: TRBV6-5

CDR3nt: TGTGCCAGCAGCTTAACAGCGGCTAGCGGGGGAGGGTTAGATACGCAGTATTTT
CDR3aa: CASSLTAASGGGLDTQYF
abundance: NA
d_gene: TRBD2
j_gene: TRBJ2-3
v_gene: TRBV7-3

CDR3nt: TGTGCCACTTTATCGGGACAAGACTACGAGCAGTACTTC
CDR3aa: CATLSGQDYEQYF
abundance: NA
d_gene: NA
j_gene: TRBJ2-7
v_gene: TRBV6-5

CDR3nt: TGTGCCAGCAGTTACTCGGTTCGAGCCAGGGGAAATCAGCCCCAGCATTTT
CDR3aa: CASSYSVRARGNQPQHF
abundance: NA
d_gene: NA
j_gene: TRBJ1-5
v_gene: TRBV6-2/TRBV6-3

CDR3nt: TGCAGCGTTGAGGGACAAGGGTACACAGATACGCAGTATTTT
CDR3aa: CSVEGQGYTDTQYF
abundance: few
d_gene: NA
j_gene: TRBJ2-3
v_gene: TRBV29-1

CDR3nt: TGTGCCAGTCGGGGACGGGACAGGGCGTCCTACGAGCAGTACTTC
CDR3aa: CASRGRDRASYEQYF
abundance: NA
d_gene: TRBD1
j_gene: TRBJ2-7
v_gene: TRBV19

CDR3nt: TGTGCCAGCAGCTTAGATCGGTGGGACAGGGCCACCCTCGAGCAGTACTTC
CDR3aa: CASSLDRWDRATLEQYF
abundance: NA
d_gene: TRBD1
j_gene: TRBJ2-7
v_gene: TRBV11-2

CDR3nt: TGTGCCAGCAGCCCAATGTACAGGGCTGGAGGGGATGAGCAGTTCTTC
CDR3aa: CASSPMYRAGGDEQFF
abundance: NA
d_gene: NA
j_gene: TRBJ2-1
v_gene: TRBV4-2

CDR3nt: TGTGCCAGCAGCCAGCGCATAGAGAGGGGCACAGATACGCAGTATTTT
CDR3aa: CASSQRIERGTDTQYF
abundance: NA
d_gene: NA
j_gene: TRBJ2-3
v_gene: TRBV16

CDR3nt: TGTGCCAGCAGTTTATCACAGGGCACTGAAGCTTTCTTT
CDR3aa: CASSLSQGTEAFF
abundance: NA
d_gene: NA
j_gene: TRBJ1-1
v_gene: TRBV28